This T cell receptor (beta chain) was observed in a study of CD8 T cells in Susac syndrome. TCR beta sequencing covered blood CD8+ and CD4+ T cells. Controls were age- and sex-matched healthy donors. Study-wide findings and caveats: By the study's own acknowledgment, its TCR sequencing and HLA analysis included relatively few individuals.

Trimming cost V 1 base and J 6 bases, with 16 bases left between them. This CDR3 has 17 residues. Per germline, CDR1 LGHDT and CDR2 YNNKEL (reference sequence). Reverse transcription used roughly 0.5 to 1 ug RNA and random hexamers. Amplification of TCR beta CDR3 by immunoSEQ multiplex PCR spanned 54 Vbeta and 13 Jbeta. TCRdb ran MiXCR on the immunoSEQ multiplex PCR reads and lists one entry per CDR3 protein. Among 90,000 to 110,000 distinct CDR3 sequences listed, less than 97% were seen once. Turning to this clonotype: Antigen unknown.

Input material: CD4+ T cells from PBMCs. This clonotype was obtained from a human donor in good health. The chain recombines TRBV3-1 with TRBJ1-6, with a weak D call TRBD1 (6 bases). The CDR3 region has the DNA TGTGCCAGCAGCCAAGGTGGGGGGGGGCTCTTTAATTCACCCCTCCACTTT. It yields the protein CASSQGGGGLFNSPLHF.